The 12 T cell receptor beta chains presented below share a single source sample, sequenced in a study of response to subunit inactivated influenza vaccine. TCRdb fed the RT-PCR reads into MiXCR, producing one record per CDR3 protein. The sample yields over 150,000 distinct CDR3 sequences, about 11% seen once. Sample: non-naive T cells sorted from PBMCs, taken about 40 days after vaccination. Receptor source: a man in his forties or fifties who received an inactivated influenza vaccine.

With respect to this clonotype: At one end the junction does not follow the germline gene, possibly because of a read error. This sequence joins TRBV4-3 and TRBJ2-1; 8 bases map to TRBD1. Germline V gene data show CDR1 as LGHNA and CDR2 as YSLEER. This CDR3 is built from 16 residues. The CDR3 loop reads CASSPERTGSFNEQFF. The DNA of the CDR3 is TGCGCCAGCAGCCCTGAACGGACAGGGTCCTTCAATGAGCAGTTCTTC.

This clonotype was observed at least ten times. The genes are TRBV7-9 and TRBJ2-1; 12 bases agree with TRBD2. After removal of 3 bases from V and 13 bases from J, the junction contained 13 bases not matched to a gene. This CDR3 is 16 amino acids long. Germline V gene sequence: CDR1 SEHNR, CDR2 FQNEAQ (reference sequence). CDR3 protein: CASSFDVRPSGGVQFF. CDR3 in DNA: TGTGCCAGCAGCTTTGATGTTCGTCCTAGCGGGGGGGTACAGTTCTTC.

In this sample, this clonotype turned up many times. The V gene is TRBV6-1, the J gene TRBJ2-7; 7 bases match TRBD2. Germline loops: CDR1 MNHNS, CDR2 SASEGT. This CDR3 has 16 amino acids. V lost 5 bases, J lost 7 bases, and 17 bases stayed unmatched. The chain's CDR3 is CASSSGLGRVMREQYF. CDR3 nucleotides: TGTGCCAGCAGTAGCGGACTAGGGCGGGTTATGAGGGAGCAGTACTTC.

This rearrangement joins TRBV4-2 to TRBJ2-3; 9 nucleotides line up with TRBD2. The trim removed 4 bases at V and 1 base at J, leaving 6 bases unmatched. Per the germline V gene, CDR1 is LGHNA and CDR2 is YNFKEQ. The CDR3 runs 16 residues. For the CDR3, the DNA is TGTGCCAGCAGCCTTACCATAGCGGGAGGCACAGATACGCAGTATTTT. Protein sequence: CASSLTIAGGTDTQYF.

This clonotype has only a few counts. This chain uses TRBV7-9 with TRBJ2-5; D is unresolved. The V end was cut by 2 bases, the J end by 7 bases, with 11 bases between. The CDR3 sequence is 13 residues long. Germline assignment: CDR1 SEHNR and CDR2 FQNEAQ (reference sequence). The CDR3 here is CASSLWDLGTQYF. The CDR3 nucleotides read TGTGCCAGCAGCTTATGGGATCTCGGGACCCAGTACTTC.

In DNA, the CDR3 is TGTGCCACCAGTGGGCTGTCCTACAATGAGCAGTTCTTC. Translating it yields CATSGLSYNEQFF. This chain joins TRBV24-1 and TRBJ2-1; no firm D call. Deletions cut 5 bases from V and 1 base from J, with 5 bases between. The CDR3 covers 13 residues. The germline V gene has CDR1 KGHDR and CDR2 SFDVKD.

The chain recombines TRBV5-1 with TRBJ2-1, with 12 bases lining up with TRBD2. Trimming removed 0 bases from V and 10 bases from J; junction bases left unmatched: 8. CDR1 SGHRS and CDR2 YFSETQ come from the germline V gene. The CDR3 runs 16 residues. For the CDR3, the DNA is TGCGCCAGCAGCTTGGGACTAGCGGGAGACGCGGTGGAGCAGTTCTTC. Protein sequence: CASSLGLAGDAVEQFF.

The CDR3 DNA reads TGTGCCAGCAGTCCAGTCGACAGGGACTACGAGCAGTACTTC. Residues: CASSPVDRDYEQYF. The chain uses TRBV28 and TRBJ2-7, with 7 bases matching TRBD1. V lost 5 bases, J lost 3 bases, and 7 bases stayed unmatched. This CDR3 is 14 amino acids long. Germline V gives CDR1 MDHEN, CDR2 SYDVKM.

V usage is TRBV4-2 and J usage is TRBJ2-2; D might be TRBD2 (6 bases). Germline V gene lookup returns CDR1 LGHNA and CDR2 YNFKEQ. The CDR3 is 16 amino acids. V was trimmed by 11 bases and J by 3 bases, leaving 22 bases between them. The CDR3 here is CASRAPAGDYTGELFF. CDR3 DNA: TGTGCCTCTCGAGCACCAGCGGGTGACTACACCGGGGAGCTGTTTTTT.

V usage is TRBV3-1 and J usage is TRBJ2-3; the D is unclear. The germline V gene encodes CDR1 LGHDT and CDR2 YNNKEL (reference sequence). The CDR3 spans 14 residues. The V end was cut by 1 base, the J end by 2 bases, with 7 bases between. CDR3 DNA: TGTGCCAGCAGCCAAGTTAGCCCCACAGATACGCAGTATTTT. This gives the protein CASSQVSPTDTQYF.

The V gene is TRBV12-3 or TRBV12-4, the J gene TRBJ1-1; D perhaps matches TRBD1 (6 bases). The CDR3 sequence is 12 residues long. Trimming took 3 bases from V and 11 from J, leaving 13 bases between them. CDR3: CASSFLGARAFF. The CDR3 DNA is TGTGCCAGCAGTTTCCTGGGGGCAAGGGCTTTCTTT.

The chain carries TRBV19 and TRBJ1-5, with no clear D. The CDR3 spans 11 residues. Germline CDR1 and CDR2: LNHDA and SQIVND (reference sequence). V lost 9 bases, J lost 9 bases, and 12 bases lay in between. The CDR3: CARVKPRPQHF. As DNA, the CDR3 is TGTGCCAGAGTAAAACCGCGGCCCCAGCATTTT.